These T cell receptor beta chains were read from a single sample in a study of blood T cells in healthy people across ages. MiXCR, applied by TCRdb to the 5' RACE reads, yields one record per CDR3 protein. The sample contains about 970,000 distinct CDR3 sequences, roughly 51% of which appear only once. Sequencing used blood. These receptors all stem from a woman aged 55-69 years in good health. CDR3s include the opening cysteine and the closing phenylalanine or tryptophan. A D gene is named only where the DNA matches it firmly. Where a row states a size, it is once, few, many or the class of an expanded clone; other rows omit it.

CDR3 length	J gene	V gene	D gene	clone size	CDR3 protein	CDR3 DNA
12	TRBJ1-2	TRBV20-1	.	.	CSARPGFYGYTF	TGCAGTGCTAGACCCGGGTTCTATGGCTACACCTTC
14	TRBJ2-1	TRBV20-1	.	few	CSADVGKTYNEQFF	TGCAGTGCTGATGTTGGGAAGACCTACAATGAGCAGTTCTTC
15	TRBJ2-3	TRBV20-1	.	.	CSATLGRGNTDTQYF	TGCAGTGCTACGCTCGGGCGGGGAAACACAGATACGCAGTATTTT
15	TRBJ1-2	TRBV5-6	.	few	CASSPLTGHFGGYTF	TGTGCCAGCAGCCCCTTGACAGGACACTTCGGGGGCTACACCTTC
14	TRBJ2-1	TRBV3-1	TRBD1	.	CASIRIDRGHEQFF	TGTGCCAGCATTCGTATAGACAGGGGACATGAGCAGTTCTTC
18	TRBJ2-5	TRBV20-1	.	.	CSARHGSPPLNEPETQYF	TGCAGTGCTAGACACGGTTCGCCCCCCCTCAACGAGCCAGAGACCCAGTACTTC
15	TRBJ2-7	TRBV6-6	.	.	CASSYGDGTSYEQYF	TGTGCCAGCAGTTACGGGGACGGGACCTCCTACGAGCAGTACTTC
14	TRBJ1-4	TRBV3-1	.	.	CASSRGDLNEKLFF	TGTGCCAGCAGCCGAGGGGACTTAAATGAAAAACTGTTTTTT
17	TRBJ2-1	TRBV24-1	TRBD2	.	CATSDLPMLAGNNEQFF	TGTGCCACCAGTGATTTGCCCATGCTAGCGGGGAACAATGAGCAGTTCTTC
13	TRBJ2-3	TRBV29-1	.	once	CSASVGTTDTQYF	TGCAGCGCCAGTGTAGGGACCACAGATACGCAGTATTTT
17	TRBJ2-7	TRBV4-2	TRBD2	.	CASSHGLAGANSYEQYF	TGTGCCAGCAGCCACGGACTAGCGGGAGCCAATTCCTACGAGCAGTACTTC
15	TRBJ2-7	TRBV10-3	TRBD1	.	CAISESGQGEDEQYF	TGTGCCATCAGTGAGTCCGGACAGGGGGAAGACGAGCAGTACTTC
16	TRBJ2-5	TRBV5-1	TRBD2	.	CASSFVSGGFQETQYF	TGCGCCAGCAGCTTCGTTAGCGGGGGCTTCCAAGAGACCCAGTACTTC
17	TRBJ2-5	TRBV5-1	TRBD1	.	CASSITPGTGGQETQYF	TGCGCCAGCAGCATAACTCCCGGGACAGGGGGACAAGAGACCCAGTACTTC
21	TRBJ1-4	TRBV11-1	TRBD1	.	CASSLANFRDRLASTNEKLFF	TGTGCCAGCAGCTTAGCAAACTTCCGGGACAGACTAGCTTCAACTAATGAAAAACTGTTTTTT
15	TRBJ2-5	TRBV5-6	.	.	CVSSPGLFVQETQYF	TGTGTCAGCAGCCCGGGACTGTTCGTCCAAGAGACCCAGTACTTC
17	TRBJ2-7	TRBV28	TRBD2	.	CASSFNPSGRLSYEQYF	TGTGCCAGCAGTTTTAACCCTAGCGGGAGATTGTCCTACGAGCAGTACTTC
15	TRBJ2-1	TRBV20-1	TRBD2	.	CSASAISGRGDEQFF	TGCAGTGCTAGTGCCATTAGCGGGAGAGGCGATGAGCAGTTCTTC
15	TRBJ2-7	TRBV5-4	TRBD2	.	CASSLGSGGASEQYF	TGTGCCAGCAGCTTGGGTAGCGGGGGGGCTTCCGAGCAGTACTTC
14	TRBJ1-2	TRBV6-5	.	.	CASSYAPTGFGYTF	TGTGCCAGCAGTTACGCCCCAACAGGGTTTGGCTACACCTTC
17	TRBJ2-3	TRBV28	.	.	CASRNDRGGFTADTQYF	TGTGCCAGCAGAAACGACAGAGGGGGATTCACCGCAGATACGCAGTATTTT
13	TRBJ2-7	TRBV20-1	.	.	CSALDRLVYEQYF	TGCAGTGCTCTGGACCGCCTAGTTTACGAGCAGTACTTC
14	TRBJ2-3	TRBV10-3	TRBD2	.	CAISQTSGTDTQYF	TGTGCCATCAGCCAGACTAGCGGCACAGATACGCAGTATTTT
16	TRBJ2-3	TRBV4-2	TRBD2	.	CASSQDRSGSEDTQYF	TGTGCCAGCAGCCAAGATCGGAGCGGGAGTGAAGATACGCAGTATTTT
13	TRBJ2-4	TRBV28	.	.	CASSPGAPGIQYF	TGTGCCAGCAGCCCTGGGGCCCCAGGCATTCAGTACTTC
15	TRBJ2-5	TRBV3-1	TRBD2	once	CASSPPAGGPQTQYF	TGTGCCAGCAGCCCCCCGGCGGGAGGGCCGCAGACCCAGTACTTC
16	TRBJ1-2	TRBV7-2	.	.	CASSLQITGINYGYTF	TGTGCCAGCAGCTTACAGATAACAGGGATCAACTATGGCTACACCTTC
14	TRBJ2-7	TRBV15	.	.	CATSGRLAWYEQYF	TGTGCCACCAGCGGAAGACTGGCGTGGTACGAGCAGTACTTC
15	TRBJ2-7	TRBV28	TRBD2	.	CASRLASGDHYEQYF	TGTGCCAGCAGACTCGCTAGCGGCGACCACTACGAGCAGTACTTC
16	TRBJ2-7	TRBV20-1	TRBD2	.	CSASGTSGNLPYEQYF	TGCAGTGCTTCCGGGACTAGCGGTAACCTCCCGTACGAGCAGTACTTC
13	TRBJ2-3	TRBV12-3/TRBV12-4	.	.	CASSPGDEGTQYF	TGTGCCAGCAGTCCAGGGGACGAAGGAACGCAGTATTTT
14	TRBJ2-3	TRBV7-2	.	.	CASTVDRNTDTQYF	TGTGCCAGCACGGTCGACAGGAACACAGATACGCAGTATTTT
15	TRBJ2-1	TRBV4-1	.	.	CASSQDRDDHNEQFF	TGCGCCAGCAGCCAAGATAGAGACGACCACAATGAGCAGTTCTTC
17	TRBJ2-1	TRBV23-1	.	.	CASSQSEMEEFRDEQFF	TGCGCCAGCAGTCAATCGGAGATGGAAGAGTTTAGGGATGAGCAGTTCTTC
14	TRBJ2-7	TRBV5-1	TRBD1	.	CASSPSGTELEQYF	TGCGCCAGCAGCCCTTCCGGGACAGAACTAGAGCAGTACTTC
14	TRBJ1-2	TRBV20-1	.	.	CSAKTKQGRYGYTF	TGCAGTGCTAAAACTAAGCAGGGGCGGTATGGCTACACCTTC
14	TRBJ2-7	TRBV27	.	.	CASSVTVFSYEQYF	TGTGCCAGCAGTGTGACAGTATTCTCCTACGAGCAGTACTTC
14	TRBJ2-3	TRBV6-2/TRBV6-3	.	.	CASTPDGLGDTQYF	TGTGCCAGCACTCCGGACGGACTGGGAGATACGCAGTATTTT
16	TRBJ2-5	TRBV13	TRBD1	.	CASSLGLGTEQETQYF	TGTGCCAGCAGCTTAGGCCTCGGGACAGAACAAGAGACCCAGTACTTC
16	TRBJ2-3	TRBV7-3	.	.	CASSDHPGVGTDTQYF	TGTGCCAGCAGCGACCACCCGGGAGTCGGCACAGATACGCAGTATTTT